The rows below give T cell receptor beta chains drawn from one sample of a study of a mutant IDH1 vaccine in newly diagnosed glioma. Some clones are missing from TCRdb's copy, which holds only in-frame ones; the method was immunoSEQ multiplex PCR. This table holds about 56,000 clones, 80% to 85% found once. These TCRs' antigens remain unknown. Sample: PBMCs, taken from a glioma patient whose treatment included an IDH1 peptide vaccine. The source of these receptors is a woman between 50 and 59 years old with glioma. The CDR3 runs from the conserved cysteine through the conserved F or W. The order of the fields is V gene, J gene, clone size, D gene, CDR3 DNA, CDR3 protein. The D gene is left open where the match is weak. Expanded clones get a size class; other rows say once, few or many, or leave the size out.

V gene: TRBV9; J gene: TRBJ1-2; clone size: -; D gene: -; CDR3 DNA: TGTGCCAGCAGCGTAGGACGGACGGGGGACTATGGCTACACCTTC; CDR3 protein: CASSVGRTGDYGYTF
V gene: TRBV6-6; J gene: TRBJ1-5; clone size: -; D gene: TRBD1; CDR3 DNA: TGTGCCATCGGACAGGCTAATCAGCCCCAGCATTTT; CDR3 protein: CAIGQANQPQHF
V gene: TRBV7-9; J gene: TRBJ1-1; clone size: -; D gene: -; CDR3 DNA: TGTGCCAGCAGCTTAGCCGGGGACACTGAAGCTTTCTTT; CDR3 protein: CASSLAGDTEAFF
V gene: TRBV5-6; J gene: TRBJ1-3; clone size: -; D gene: -; CDR3 DNA: TGTGCCAGCAGCTTGGTGGCCTCTGGAAACACCATATATTTT; CDR3 protein: CASSLVASGNTIYF
V gene: TRBV6-1; J gene: TRBJ1-2; clone size: once; D gene: -; CDR3 DNA: TGTGCCAGCGCGAGGAGCGATTTCTATGGCTACACCTTC; CDR3 protein: CASARSDFYGYTF
V gene: TRBV19; J gene: TRBJ1-6; clone size: -; D gene: -; CDR3 DNA: TGTGCCAGTAGTATACGGGTGCTTGACTCACCCCTCCACTTT; CDR3 protein: CASSIRVLDSPLHF
V gene: TRBV5-4; J gene: TRBJ2-1; clone size: -; D gene: TRBD1; CDR3 DNA: TGTGCCAGCAGCTTGGTGGGACAGACCTACAATGAGCAGTTCTTC; CDR3 protein: CASSLVGQTYNEQFF
V gene: TRBV2; J gene: TRBJ2-7; clone size: -; D gene: TRBD1; CDR3 DNA: TGTGCCAGCACCCCCTGGGGACAGATGAATTTCTACGAGCAGTACTTC; CDR3 protein: CASTPWGQMNFYEQYF
V gene: TRBV11-1; J gene: TRBJ2-7; clone size: -; D gene: -; CDR3 DNA: TGTGCCAGCAGCGTCGATAGGAGTGGGCTGGTCGACGAGCAGTACTTC; CDR3 protein: CASSVDRSGLVDEQYF
V gene: TRBV5-5; J gene: TRBJ1-4; clone size: -; D gene: -; CDR3 DNA: TGTGCCAGCAGCGGGGGTCTCCAAAGGGAAAAACTGTTTTTT; CDR3 protein: CASSGGLQREKLFF
V gene: TRBV5-1; J gene: TRBJ2-1; clone size: -; D gene: TRBD1; CDR3 DNA: TGCGCCAGCAGCTTGGAACCAGGGGGCTGGAATGAGCAGTTCTTC; CDR3 protein: CASSLEPGGWNEQFF
V gene: TRBV7-3; J gene: TRBJ1-2; clone size: -; D gene: -; CDR3 DNA: TGTGCCAGCAGCCCGTACGGGACCAACTATGGCTACACCTTC; CDR3 protein: CASSPYGTNYGYTF
V gene: TRBV5-8; J gene: TRBJ1-1; clone size: -; D gene: -; CDR3 DNA: TGTGCCAGCAGCTTGGCTGAGGCTTTCTTT; CDR3 protein: CASSLAEAFF
V gene: TRBV12-5; J gene: TRBJ1-3; clone size: -; D gene: -; CDR3 DNA: TGTGCTAGTGGTTTAATCGGGGGTGGAAACACCATATATTTT; CDR3 protein: CASGLIGGGNTIYF
V gene: TRBV7-8; J gene: TRBJ2-7; clone size: -; D gene: -; CDR3 DNA: TGTGCCAGCAGCCCCAGCTACGAGCAGTACTTC; CDR3 protein: CASSPSYEQYF
V gene: TRBV5-1; J gene: TRBJ1-2; clone size: -; D gene: -; CDR3 DNA: TGCGCCAGCAGCTTGCAAGGGGATGGCTACACCTTC; CDR3 protein: CASSLQGDGYTF
V gene: TRBV5-1; J gene: TRBJ2-3; clone size: -; D gene: TRBD1; CDR3 DNA: TGCGCCAGCTCCCCCGGGGACAGGGAGGGTACAGATACGCAGTATTTT; CDR3 protein: CASSPGDREGTDTQYF
V gene: TRBV5-6; J gene: TRBJ2-5; clone size: -; D gene: -; CDR3 DNA: TGTGCCAGCAGCTTGTCCGGACGGGGGGAGACCCAGTACTTC; CDR3 protein: CASSLSGRGETQYF
V gene: TRBV28; J gene: TRBJ2-7; clone size: -; D gene: TRBD1; CDR3 DNA: TGTGCCAGCAGTTCTCCCCAGGGACAGGGAGACTACGAGCAGTACTTC; CDR3 protein: CASSSPQGQGDYEQYF
V gene: TRBV6-1; J gene: TRBJ2-7; clone size: -; D gene: TRBD1; CDR3 DNA: TGTGCCAGCAGTGAGGACAGGGGGTACGAGCAGTACTTC; CDR3 protein: CASSEDRGYEQYF
V gene: TRBV2; J gene: TRBJ2-7; clone size: -; D gene: -; CDR3 DNA: TGTGCCAGCAGTGAGTACAGGGAGTCGTACGAGCAGTACTTC; CDR3 protein: CASSEYRESYEQYF
V gene: TRBV5-1; J gene: TRBJ2-7; clone size: -; D gene: -; CDR3 DNA: TGCGCCAGCAGCTTAGAGGGTGCCTACGAGCAGTACTTC; CDR3 protein: CASSLEGAYEQYF
V gene: TRBV18; J gene: TRBJ1-6; clone size: -; D gene: -; CDR3 DNA: TGTGCCAGCTCACCCCTACAGGGAAGCGATTCACCCCTCCACTTT; CDR3 protein: CASSPLQGSDSPLHF
V gene: TRBV6-1; J gene: TRBJ2-7; clone size: -; D gene: -; CDR3 DNA: TGTGCCAGCAGTTCAGAGGGGGGCTACGAGCAGTACTTC; CDR3 protein: CASSSEGGYEQYF
V gene: TRBV5-1; J gene: TRBJ2-7; clone size: once; D gene: -; CDR3 DNA: TGCGCCAGCAGCTCTCTGGGGGAGCAGTACTTC; CDR3 protein: CASSSLGEQYF
V gene: TRBV18; J gene: TRBJ1-1; clone size: -; D gene: -; CDR3 DNA: TGTGCCAGCTCACCACAGGACAGCCTTACTGAAGCTTTCTTT; CDR3 protein: CASSPQDSLTEAFF
V gene: TRBV5-1; J gene: TRBJ2-7; clone size: once; D gene: TRBD1; CDR3 DNA: TGCGCCAGCAGCTCTCCAGGGACAGGGGTCTACGAGCAGTACTTC; CDR3 protein: CASSSPGTGVYEQYF
V gene: TRBV13; J gene: TRBJ2-7; clone size: medium-sized; D gene: -; CDR3 DNA: TGTGCCAGCCGTGGGTGGACGAGCTCCTACGAGCAGTACTTC; CDR3 protein: CASRGWTSSYEQYF
V gene: TRBV15; J gene: TRBJ1-1; clone size: once; D gene: -; CDR3 DNA: TGTGCCACCAGCAGAGGCGACCGGATGGGCACTGAAGCTTTCTTT; CDR3 protein: CATSRGDRMGTEAFF
V gene: TRBV9; J gene: TRBJ1-1; clone size: -; D gene: -; CDR3 DNA: TGTGCCAGCAGCCCACAGGGCAACACTGAAGCTTTCTTT; CDR3 protein: CASSPQGNTEAFF
V gene: TRBV7-9; J gene: TRBJ1-1; clone size: -; D gene: TRBD1; CDR3 DNA: TGTGCCAGCAGCCCCGGGACAGGGGGGACCACTGAAGCTTTCTTT; CDR3 protein: CASSPGTGGTTEAFF
V gene: TRBV19; J gene: TRBJ1-6; clone size: -; D gene: -; CDR3 DNA: TGTGCCAGTAGTATTTGGGGGAAAGGGTGGAATTCACCCCTCCACTTT; CDR3 protein: CASSIWGKGWNSPLHF
V gene: TRBV2; J gene: TRBJ1-6; clone size: -; D gene: -; CDR3 DNA: TGTGCCAGCACGGACCGGGCCCGTAATTCACCCCTCCACTTT; CDR3 protein: CASTDRARNSPLHF
V gene: TRBV6-4; J gene: TRBJ2-2; clone size: -; D gene: -; CDR3 DNA: TGTGCCAGCAGTGACTCGGACACCGGGGAGCTGTTTTTT; CDR3 protein: CASSDSDTGELFF
V gene: TRBV5-4; J gene: TRBJ2-7; clone size: -; D gene: -; CDR3 DNA: TGTGCCAGCAGCAGGAGCCAGGGCGCCTACGAGCAGTACTTC; CDR3 protein: CASSRSQGAYEQYF
V gene: TRBV7-2; J gene: TRBJ1-3; clone size: once; D gene: -; CDR3 DNA: TGTGCCAGCAGCCCGCGTGGGGGAGGCTCCATATATTTT; CDR3 protein: CASSPRGGGSIYF
V gene: TRBV9; J gene: TRBJ2-5; clone size: -; D gene: TRBD2; CDR3 DNA: TGTGCCAGCAGCCCCGGGACTAGCGGCCAGGAGACCCAGTACTTC; CDR3 protein: CASSPGTSGQETQYF
V gene: TRBV19; J gene: TRBJ2-7; clone size: -; D gene: -; CDR3 DNA: TGTGCCAGTTCTGCCCCGGGGAGGGGGGCTACTTACGAGCAGTACTTC; CDR3 protein: CASSAPGRGATYEQYF
V gene: TRBV29-1; J gene: TRBJ1-1; clone size: -; D gene: -; CDR3 DNA: TGCAGCGTTGAATTGAATAGGGGTGAAGCTTTCTTT; CDR3 protein: CSVELNRGEAFF
V gene: TRBV29-1; J gene: TRBJ1-3; clone size: -; D gene: -; CDR3 DNA: TGCAGCGTTGAGTTGGGAAACACCATATATTTT; CDR3 protein: CSVELGNTIYF
V gene: TRBV28; J gene: TRBJ2-7; clone size: -; D gene: -; CDR3 DNA: TGTGCCAGCAGTAGTGACAAACGAGTCTACGAGCAGTACTTC; CDR3 protein: CASSSDKRVYEQYF
V gene: TRBV27; J gene: TRBJ2-7; clone size: -; D gene: -; CDR3 DNA: TGTGCCAGCAGTCCCATCCAGGCCTACGAGCAGTACTTC; CDR3 protein: CASSPIQAYEQYF
V gene: TRBV9; J gene: TRBJ2-5; clone size: -; D gene: -; CDR3 DNA: TGTGCCAGCAGCGTGAGCCAAGAGACCCAGTACTTC; CDR3 protein: CASSVSQETQYF
V gene: TRBV7-9; J gene: TRBJ1-6; clone size: -; D gene: -; CDR3 DNA: TGTGCCAGCAGCTTAGGGGAAACCTATAATTCACCCCTCCACTTT; CDR3 protein: CASSLGETYNSPLHF
V gene: TRBV29-1; J gene: TRBJ2-1; clone size: once; D gene: -; CDR3 DNA: TGCAGCGTTGACGGGCGCGCCTACAATGAGCAGTTCTTC; CDR3 protein: CSVDGRAYNEQFF
V gene: TRBV6-5; J gene: TRBJ2-1; clone size: -; D gene: -; CDR3 DNA: TGTGCCAGCAGTTACAGTGGAGAAAGCAATGAGCAGTTCTTC; CDR3 protein: CASSYSGESNEQFF
V gene: TRBV4-3; J gene: TRBJ1-1; clone size: -; D gene: -; CDR3 DNA: TGCGCCAGCAGCCAAGGTGGGCGGGGGGGCACTGAAGCTTTCTTT; CDR3 protein: CASSQGGRGGTEAFF
V gene: TRBV19; J gene: TRBJ2-1; clone size: -; D gene: -; CDR3 DNA: TGTGCCACAGAGTGGAGGGGTCCCCAGCAGTTCTTC; CDR3 protein: CATEWRGPQQFF
V gene: TRBV7-9; J gene: TRBJ2-5; clone size: -; D gene: -; CDR3 DNA: TGTGCCAGCAGCCCTCAAGAGACCCAGTACTTC; CDR3 protein: CASSPQETQYF
V gene: TRBV9; J gene: TRBJ2-2; clone size: -; D gene: TRBD1; CDR3 DNA: TGTGCCAGCAGCGTAGCCGGGACAGGGGGTTACACCGGGGAGCTGTTTTTT; CDR3 protein: CASSVAGTGGYTGELFF
V gene: TRBV13; J gene: TRBJ2-7; clone size: -; D gene: TRBD2; CDR3 DNA: TGTGCCAGCAGCTTATTAGCGGGTCGGGGCAGGGACGAGCAGTACTTC; CDR3 protein: CASSLLAGRGRDEQYF
V gene: TRBV10-3; J gene: TRBJ1-1; clone size: -; D gene: -; CDR3 DNA: TGTGCCATCAGTGGAGGGGCCGTGATCACTGAAGCTTTCTTT; CDR3 protein: CAISGGAVITEAFF
V gene: TRBV9; J gene: TRBJ2-6; clone size: -; D gene: -; CDR3 DNA: TGTGCCAGCAGCGTAGGTGGTACTTCTGGGGCCAACGTCCTGACTTTC; CDR3 protein: CASSVGGTSGANVLTF
V gene: TRBV19; J gene: TRBJ1-3; clone size: -; D gene: -; CDR3 DNA: TGTGCCAGTACAAGGCCCTCTGGAAACACCATATATTTT; CDR3 protein: CASTRPSGNTIYF
V gene: TRBV5-4; J gene: TRBJ2-3; clone size: few; D gene: -; CDR3 DNA: TGTGCCAGCAGCCTTAGCACAGATACGCAGTATTTT; CDR3 protein: CASSLSTDTQYF
V gene: TRBV5-6; J gene: TRBJ1-2; clone size: -; D gene: TRBD1; CDR3 DNA: TGTGCCAGCAGCCTGACAGGGCGTAACTATGGCTACACCTTC; CDR3 protein: CASSLTGRNYGYTF